Described below is a single TCR beta chain sequence and its context. Trimming took off 7 bases at V and 6 bases at J, with 19 bases between the two ends. CDR1 and CDR2 from the germline V gene are LNHDA and SQIVND (reference sequence). The CDR3 runs to 15 residues. These data come from a study of T cell changes during pregnancy in multiple sclerosis. Clones were sequenced by immunoSEQ multiplex PCR, and TCRdb holds only the in-frame ones, with some missing. The data contain some 120,000 clones, 92% of them seen just once; the ten biggest clones take up approximately 1.5%. J is TRBJ1-5 and V is TRBV19; maybe TRBD1 (5 bases). The clonotype was recovered from a female donor with multiple sclerosis, enrolled in a pregnancy study. Sequenced here: peripheral blood, sampled in the third trimester of pregnancy. The CDR3 nucleotides are TGTGCCAGTAACCCCAGCAGGGTGGAGGGTCAGCCCCAGCATTTT. It codes for CASNPSRVEGQPQHF.